In this sample, the clone carrying this T cell receptor beta chain turned up many times. The antigen is undetermined. Germline V gene sequence: CDR1 GTSNPN, CDR2 SVGIG (reference sequence). This CDR3 contains 8 residues. Trimming took 8 bases from V and 5 from J, leaving 3 bases between them. These data are taken from a study of T cells in Graves' hyperthyroidism and ophthalmopathy. Study-level points and caveats: Also found in blood were most expanded thyroid clonotypes above 0.001.

RNA transcripts gave rise to amplified TCR beta CDR3 regions. The HTBI set primed first-round TCR CDR3 RT-PCR. MiXCR, run by TCRdb on the multiplex PCR reads, gives a single entry per CDR3 protein. The sample shows 550,000 to 600,000 distinct CDR3 sequences, under 60% of them seen only once. This clonotype was sampled from an adult woman with Graves' disease, either hyperthyroidism or ophthalmopathy (not recorded which). Sequenced material: peripheral blood or thyroid tissue (not recorded which). The rearrangement uses TRBV30 and TRBJ2-5, with D hard to call. This CDR3 reads CALETQYF. CDR3 sequence (DNA): TGTGCCCTGGAGACCCAGTACTTC.